Given below is one T cell receptor beta chain in context. V dropped 0 bases and J dropped 5 bases, with 14 bases sitting between them. The V gene's germline CDR1 is LNHNV and CDR2 YYDKDF (reference sequence). The CDR3 extends over 16 amino acids. This table comes from immunoSEQ multiplex PCR, and its TCRdb copy is limited to in-frame clones, with some not included. The table lists about 170,000 clones, about 82% of them singletons. These data are taken from a study of blood T cell repertoires in COVID-19. Study information: COVID-19 samples from acute and convalescent phases originated in the United States, Italy and Spain.

The source is a woman aged 80 or over with COVID-19, enrolled during active disease. Input material: peripheral blood. The chain combines TRBV15 with TRBJ2-1; tentative D call: TRBD1 (6 bases). CDR3 loop: CATSRDQGLGHNEQFF. CDR3 coding DNA: TGTGCCACCAGCAGAGATCAGGGGCTGGGGCACAATGAGCAGTTCTTC.